This TCR beta chain was captured in a study of response to subunit inactivated influenza vaccine. Study outcomes and limitations: A suggestion made by the authors is that each seasonal influenza vaccination recruits few new T cells.

Trimming shortened V by 0 bases and J by 4 bases, and 7 bases separated the two germline ends. Germline V lookup: CDR1 SGHRS, CDR2 YFSETQ. The CDR3 runs to 14 residues. TCRdb re-called the RT-PCR reads through MiXCR, storing one row per CDR3 protein. This table has more than 700,000 distinct CDR3 sequences, roughly 20% appearing once. This clonotype appeared a few times. Its antigen is still unknown. This TCR derives from a man in his forties or fifties who received an inactivated influenza vaccine. The chain couples TRBV5-1 to TRBJ2-2; D may match TRBD1 or TRBD2 (5 bases each). The sequencing used PBMCs from blood, collected 5 days after vaccination. CDR3 in DNA: TGCGCCAGCAGCTTGGGTGGGACCACCGGGGAGCTGTTTTTT. Translated: CASSLGGTTGELFF. The complete variable domain, with remaining parts taken from reference TRBV5-1 and TRBJ2-2, reads KAGVTQTPRYLIKTRGQQVTLSCSPISGHRSVSWYQQTPGQGLQFLFEYFSETQRNKGNFPGRFSGRQFSNSRSEMNVSTLELGDSALYLCASSLGGTTGELFFGEGSRLTVL.